Each of the 11 T cell receptor beta chains below was sequenced from the same sample in a study of control samples from healthy donors and cancer patients (dated by TCRdb to 2020 to 2022). The receptor library was made with the immunoSEQ multiplex PCR assay. What TCRdb holds here is the immuneACCESS table cut down to in-frame rearrangements. Part of the clones is not present; checked against another copy, under half of the missing clones reflect an unresolved V gene, and the others are unexplained. The sample contains 120,000 or so clones, more than 85% of them found a single time. The top ten constitute around 2% of the sample. Sample: blood. Source of these receptors: a man aged 18 to 29 in good health.

This clone was seen only once. The J gene is TRBJ1-2, the V gene TRBV7-3; no clear D. Germline CDR1 is SGHTA and CDR2 is FQGTGA. The CDR3 runs to 14 residues. V lost 4 bases and J 8 bases, leaving 17 bases between the germline ends. The CDR3 DNA follows: TGTGCCAGCAGCTCACACAGAGGCTCTTTAGGCTACACCTTC. Protein sequence: CASSSHRGSLGYTF.

The chain uses TRBV9 and TRBJ2-7, with 9 positions matching TRBD1. This CDR3 comprises 16 residues. V lost 2 bases, J lost 2 bases, and 8 bases stayed unmatched. The germline gives CDR1 SGDLS, CDR2 YYNGEE. The CDR3 region has the DNA TGTGCCAGCAGCGTTCGGGACAGGGCTGGAGCCTACGAGCAGTACTTC. Encoded protein: CASSVRDRAGAYEQYF.

J is TRBJ1-2 and V is TRBV3-1 (or the pseudogene TRBV3-2); D unresolved. This CDR3 has 15 amino acids. The V gene lost 1 base and the J gene lost 4 bases, with 13 bases spanning the gap. Germline assignment: CDR1 LGHDT and CDR2 YNNKEL (reference sequence). In DNA form, the CDR3 reads TGTGCCAGCAGCCAAGTGATGCGGGAGGGCTATGGCTACACCTTC. Amino acid sequence: CASSQVMREGYGYTF.

The chain couples TRBV12-5 to TRBJ2-1; D is perhaps TRBD2 (7 bases). The CDR3 runs 18 residues. Germline values: CDR1 LGHNT, CDR2 FRNRAP. Trimming pared 1 base from V and 3 bases from J, leaving 19 bases between. The DNA for the CDR3 is TGTGCTAGTGGTTTGGCGCGTGGGGGGCGGGAGTACTACAATGAGCAGTTCTTC. It codes for CASGLARGGREYYNEQFF.

This rearrangement joins TRBV6-4 to TRBJ2-4; D perhaps matches TRBD1 (7 bases). The CDR3 loop spans 15 amino acids. Germline V lookup: CDR1 MRHNA, CDR2 SNTAGT. The V and J ends lost 4 bases and 0 bases respectively, with 10 bases between them. CDR3 sequence: CASSGQGGAKNIQYF. As DNA, the CDR3 is TGTGCCAGCAGTGGGCAGGGGGGAGCCAAAAACATTCAGTACTTC.

The rearrangement joins TRBV5-1 to TRBJ2-3; 7 nucleotides match TRBD2. CDR1 and CDR2 from the germline V gene are SGHRS and YFSETQ. Germline trimming cut 4 bases from V and 1 base from J; bases unmatched to any gene: 3. This CDR3 has 14 residues. The CDR3 coding sequence is TGCGCCAGCAGCAGGGGACTACGCACAGATACGCAGTATTTT. This encodes CASSRGLRTDTQYF. Full variable domain (missing parts from reference TRBV5-1 and TRBJ2-3): KAGVTQTPRYLIKTRGQQVTLSCSPISGHRSVSWYQQTPGQGLQFLFEYFSETQRNKGNFPGRFSGRQFSNSRSEMNVSTLELGDSALYLCASSRGLRTDTQYFGPGTRLTVL.

This clone has a single count. The CDR3 protein is CASSLAGGLNYEQYF. The DNA of the CDR3 is TGTGCCAGTTCTTTAGCGGGAGGGCTTAACTACGAGCAGTACTTC. The V gene is TRBV28, the J gene TRBJ2-7; 11 bases map to TRBD2. Germline lookup yields CDR1 MDHEN and CDR2 SYDVKM. J gave up 3 bases and V 9 bases, and 10 bases lay outside the gene matches. CDR3 size: 15 residues.

This chain links TRBV30 with TRBJ2-7, with a weak D call TRBD2 (6 bases). The germline V gene encodes CDR1 GTSNPN and CDR2 SVGIG (reference sequence). The V and J ends lost 8 bases and 3 bases respectively, with 11 bases between them. The CDR3 has 11 amino acids. CDR3 residues: CAGRLGYEQYF. The CDR3 DNA follows: TGTGCCGGCCGACTAGGCTACGAGCAGTACTTC.

CDR3 coding DNA: TGTGCCAGCAGTTCCGGGACAGGGGGCGGCGGGGCCAACGTCCTGACTTTC. Its translation is CASSSGTGGGGANVLTF. This sequence joins TRBV11-3 and TRBJ2-6; 12 bases line up with TRBD1. The CDR3 is made up of 17 amino acids. Germline V lookup: CDR1 SGHNT, CDR2 YENEEA. Unmatched junction bases numbered 7, after V lost 6 bases and J lost 4 bases.

The V and J genes are TRBV11-2 and TRBJ2-5; D is perhaps TRBD1 or TRBD2 (6 bases each). Germline V gene sequence: CDR1 SGHAT, CDR2 FQNNGV. CDR3 length: 16 residues. With 4 bases removed from V and 5 bases from J, the gap between germline ends came to 20 bases. CDR3 coding DNA: TGTGCCAGCAGCTACACGACAAGGGGGGCAGGGGAGACCCAGTACTTC. This sequence encodes CASSYTTRGAGETQYF.

The genes are TRBV9 and TRBJ1-4; D is perhaps TRBD1 (5 bases). CDR3 length: 15 amino acids. Germline CDR1 is SGDLS and CDR2 is YYNGEE. V was trimmed by 0 bases and J by 0 bases, leaving 6 bases between them. The CDR3 loop is CASSVAGATNEKLFF. CDR3 in DNA: TGTGCCAGCAGCGTAGCGGGGGCAACTAATGAAAAACTGTTTTTT.